One and the same sample provided the 32 T cell receptor beta chains below, sequenced in a study of T cell repertoires in cytomegalovirus infection. These receptors' antigens are unknown. From the reads, TCRdb called clonotypes with MiXCR, one entry per CDR3 protein. In the table there are 140,000 to 150,000 distinct CDR3 sequences, 32% of which are singletons. The sequenced sample was CD8+ T cells from cultured PBMCs, obtained from culture after CMV antigen stimulation. The receptor source for this set is a human donor in good health (CMV status not recorded). Some clones in this sample may be carry-over from other donors' samples.

This clonotype showed up many times. V gene TRBV19 combines with J gene TRBJ2-2; weak D call: TRBD1 (5 bases). V gave up 9 bases and J gave up 2 bases, with 13 bases separating them. The CDR3 extends over 14 amino acids. Germline V gives CDR1 LNHDA, CDR2 SQIVND (reference sequence). The CDR3 is CASVSRGNTGELFF. The CDR3 DNA reads TGTGCCAGCGTCAGTAGGGGCAACACCGGGGAGCTGTTTTTT. Combining the CDR3 with reference TRBV19 and TRBJ2-2 gives the whole variable domain DGGITQSPKYLFRKEGQNVTLSCEQNLNHDAMYWYRQDPGQGLRLIYYSQIVNDFQKGDIAEGYSVSREKKESFPLTVTSAQKNPTAFYLCASVSRGNTGELFFGEGSRLTVL.

This clonotype was detected ten times or more. The chain couples TRBV7-9 to TRBJ1-1; weak D call: TRBD1 (5 bases). V lost 4 bases, J lost 9 bases, and 15 bases lay in between. CDR3 length: 13 residues. Germline lookup yields CDR1 SEHNR and CDR2 FQNEAQ (reference sequence). The CDR3 loop reads CASSSAGRGKAFF. The CDR3 nucleotides are TGTGCCAGCAGCTCGGCGGGACGGGGAAAAGCTTTCTTT.

This clonotype has more than one count but fewer than ten. This chain connects TRBV7-2 to TRBJ1-6; TRBD1 is a possible D gene (5 bases). CDR1 is SGHTA, CDR2 FQGNSA, per germline. V was pared by 1 base and J by 10 bases, with 8 bases between. The CDR3 has 13 residues. The CDR3 nucleotides read TGTGCCAGCAGCTTAGGGGGCCTCTCACCCCTCCACTTT. This translates into CASSLGGLSPLHF.

Only a few counts were recorded for this clonotype. The CDR3 is CASSDGTPNEQFF. DNA for the CDR3: TGTGCCAGCAGTGACGGGACACCCAATGAGCAGTTCTTC. V and J are TRBV6-1 and TRBJ2-1; TRBD1 might be the D (6 bases). Trimming pared 3 bases from V and 6 bases from J, leaving 9 bases between. The CDR3 consists of 13 residues. Germline lookup yields CDR1 MNHNS and CDR2 SASEGT.

This chain connects TRBV4-1 to TRBJ1-2, with 8 bases aligning to TRBD1. V shed 3 bases, J shed 5 bases, and the junction held 8 bases outside the gene matches. This CDR3 has 15 residues. Germline CDR1 is MGHRA and CDR2 is YSYEKL. CDR3 sequence reads: CASSQPYRGRYGYTF. The CDR3 coding sequence is TGCGCCAGCAGCCAGCCTTACAGGGGGAGGTATGGCTACACCTTC.

The chain links TRBV28 to TRBJ2-2; 8 bases fit TRBD2. The J segment lost 4 bases and the V segment lost 4 bases, leaving 2 bases of the junction unmatched. The germline V gene encodes CDR1 MDHEN and CDR2 SYDVKM. The CDR3 consists of 14 residues. The CDR3 sequence is CASSSRGGTGELFF. In DNA, the CDR3 is TGTGCCAGCAGTTCCCGGGGGGGCACCGGGGAGCTGTTTTTT.

In its sample, this clonotype was seen a few times. J is TRBJ2-2 and V is TRBV5-1, with 7 bases aligning to TRBD1. CDR3 length: 15 amino acids. The germline V gene has CDR1 SGHRS and CDR2 YFSETQ. V was pared by 4 bases and J by 5 bases, with 8 bases of the junction left unmatched. The DNA for the CDR3 is TGCGCCAGCAGCCCGGGGACAGACGAAACCGGGGAGCTGTTTTTT. It yields the protein CASSPGTDETGELFF.

There are a few counts of this clonotype. The chain carries TRBV2 and TRBJ2-7; 9 bases are a match to TRBD1. Germline CDR1 SNHLY, CDR2 FYNNEI. This CDR3 spans 14 amino acids. J gave up 5 bases and V 6 bases, and 8 bases lay outside the gene matches. The DNA of the CDR3 is TGTGCCAGCAGGGGGACAGGGACAGTAAACGAGCAGTACTTC. Its protein product is CASRGTGTVNEQYF.

This clonotype was seen only a few times. The chain recombines TRBV4-1 with TRBJ1-2; D possibly corresponds to TRBD1 (6 bases). Trimming removed 3 bases at V and 3 bases at J, with 17 bases between. Germline V gene lookup returns CDR1 MGHRA and CDR2 YSYEKL. This CDR3 spans 16 amino acids. CDR3 sequence reads: CASSQEGGQLYYGYTF. The CDR3 DNA reads TGCGCCAGCAGCCAGGAGGGCGGACAGCTTTACTATGGCTACACCTTC.

The chain links TRBV7-6 to TRBJ1-5; D unclear. The germline V and J ends were trimmed by 1 base and 3 bases, with 7 bases remaining between them. Germline V gives CDR1 SGHVS, CDR2 FNYEAQ. CDR3 length: 14 amino acids. As DNA, the CDR3 is TGTGCCAGCAGCTTAGGATACTCCAATCAGCCCCAGCATTTT. Residues: CASSLGYSNQPQHF.

The rearrangement joins TRBV4-2 to TRBJ1-5; tentatively, D is TRBD1 (5 bases). Germline V gene sequence: CDR1 LGHNA, CDR2 YNFKEQ. V dropped 1 base and J dropped 8 bases, with 15 bases sitting between them. The CDR3 is 15 amino acids. The CDR3 bases are TGTGCCAGCAGCCAAGTTTGGGGCGGGTCCGAGCCCCAGCATTTT. It codes for CASSQVWGGSEPQHF.

V usage is TRBV6-6 and J usage is TRBJ2-1; TRBD1 matches at 9 bases. The CDR3 is 14 residues long. J lost 6 bases, V lost 6 bases, and 6 bases had no gene match. Germline CDR1 reads MNHNY; CDR2 reads SVGAGI (reference sequence). The CDR3 coding sequence is TGTGCCAGCAGACAGGACAGGGGTGGCAATGAGCAGTTCTTC. It yields the protein CASRQDRGGNEQFF.

V is TRBV6-1 and J is TRBJ1-6; D ambiguous. The V end was cut by 0 bases, the J end by 7 bases, with 10 bases between. The length of the CDR3 is 15 residues. From germline, CDR1 is MNHNS and CDR2 SASEGT. The CDR3 loop reads CASSEAQTRNSPLHF. The CDR3 bases are TGTGCCAGCAGTGAAGCGCAAACTCGCAATTCACCCCTCCACTTT.

Only a few counts were recorded for this clonotype. V and J are TRBV6-1 and TRBJ2-7, with D hard to call. The germline V gene encodes CDR1 MNHNS and CDR2 SASEGT. The CDR3 covers 13 residues. V gave up 3 bases and J gave up 5 bases, with 11 bases separating them. The CDR3 is CASSEWSGHEQYF. The DNA of the CDR3 is TGTGCCAGCAGTGAGTGGTCCGGCCACGAGCAGTACTTC.

In DNA, the CDR3 is TGTGCCAGCAGTTTATCTAGCGGGGGGGCCTTGGAGACCCAGTACTTC. It is translated as CASSLSSGGALETQYF. The genes are TRBV27 and TRBJ2-5; TRBD2 agrees at 11 bases. After removal of 0 bases from V and 5 bases from J, the junction contained 5 bases not matched to a gene. The germline gives CDR1 MNHEY, CDR2 SMNVEV (reference sequence). The CDR3 length is 16 residues.

This clonotype has only a few counts. The chain employs TRBV7-8 and TRBJ2-5; TRBD2 matches at 11 bases. Germline V gives CDR1 SGHVS, CDR2 FQNEAQ. Unmatched junction bases numbered 10, after V lost 5 bases and J lost 5 bases. The CDR3 consists of 16 residues. CDR3 in amino acids: CASSQSSGGAGETQYF. CDR3 nucleotide sequence: TGTGCCAGCAGCCAAAGTAGCGGGGGGGCCGGGGAGACCCAGTACTTC.

CDR3 amino acids: CASSYSRGSPLHF. The CDR3 nucleotides read TGTGCCAGCAGTTACTCGAGGGGTTCACCCCTCCACTTT. The rearrangement joins TRBV6-8 to TRBJ1-6, with a possible D match to TRBD1 (5 bases). V was trimmed by 0 bases and J by 9 bases, leaving 6 bases between them. The CDR3 is 13 residues long. The V gene's germline CDR1 is MNHGY and CDR2 SAAAGT.

This clonotype qualifies as medium-sized. The J gene is TRBJ1-1, the V gene TRBV10-3; D not resolved. This CDR3 is 15 amino acids long. CDR1 ENHRY and CDR2 SYGVKD come from the germline V gene. Trimming left V 2 bases short and J 5 bases short, with 15 bases between. The CDR3 reads CAISEAFQVVTEAFF. The CDR3, as DNA: TGTGCCATCAGTGAGGCTTTCCAGGTTGTGACTGAAGCTTTCTTT.

The chain has TRBV24-1 and TRBJ2-1; possible D gene TRBD1, 5 bases. CDR1 KGHDR and CDR2 SFDVKD come from the germline V gene. The V end was cut by 4 bases, the J end by 6 bases, with 12 bases between. The CDR3 has 14 amino acids. DNA for the CDR3: TGTGCCACCAGTGACCCGACAGAATTCAATGAGCAGTTCTTC. This sequence encodes CATSDPTEFNEQFF.

The CDR3 region is CSAILAGGYEQFF. CDR3 in DNA: TGCAGTGCGATACTAGCGGGGGGTTATGAGCAGTTCTTC. This sequence joins TRBV20-1 and TRBJ2-1; 12 bases align to TRBD2. The V gene's germline CDR1 is DFQATT and CDR2 SNEGSKA (reference sequence). Trimming at V came to 6 bases and at J to 8 bases, leaving 5 bases not matched to a gene. CDR3 length: 13 amino acids.

This clonotype was counted between two and nine times. V gene TRBV7-9 combines with J gene TRBJ1-2; D remains ambiguous. The CDR3 covers 12 residues. V was shortened by 1 base and J by 6 bases, with 6 bases between the two germline ends. Germline CDR1 reads SEHNR; CDR2 reads FQNEAQ (reference sequence). CDR3 sequence: CASSLDSNGYTF. The CDR3 DNA reads TGTGCCAGCAGCTTAGACAGTAATGGCTACACCTTC.

V gene TRBV27 combines with J gene TRBJ2-2; D might be TRBD1 (6 bases). The ends were cut back, 4 bases at V and 3 bases at J, with 9 bases in the middle. The V gene's germline CDR1 is MNHEY and CDR2 SMNVEV (reference sequence). This CDR3 comprises 14 residues. CDR3 residues: CASSSGTHTGELFF. In DNA form, the CDR3 reads TGTGCCAGCAGTTCCGGGACACACACCGGGGAGCTGTTTTTT.

The CDR3 DNA sequence: TGTGCCAGCAGTGAACCACCTTACAGGGGGTATGGCTACACCTTC. It is translated as CASSEPPYRGYGYTF. The chain couples TRBV6-1 to TRBJ1-2; 8 bases are a match to TRBD1. This CDR3 contains 15 residues. The V segment lost 2 bases and the J segment 5 bases; nucleotides outside the gene matches: 7. Germline V gene lookup returns CDR1 MNHNS and CDR2 SASEGT.

This chain joins TRBV7-9 and TRBJ1-2; D is possibly TRBD1 (6 bases). The V gene's germline CDR1 is SEHNR and CDR2 FQNEAQ (reference sequence). This CDR3 region has 16 residues. The V end was cut by 2 bases, the J end by 3 bases, with 16 bases between. CDR3: CASSLTITGKDYGYTF. The CDR3 region has the DNA TGTGCCAGCAGCTTAACTATCACAGGGAAGGACTATGGCTACACCTTC. The full variable domain, with the rest looked up from reference TRBV7-9 and TRBJ1-2, is DTGVSQNPRHKITKRGQNVTFRCDPISEHNRLYWYRQTLGQGPEFLTYFQNEAQLEKSRLLSDRFSAERPKGSFSTLEIQRTEQGDSAMYLCASSLTITGKDYGYTFGSGTRLTVV.

This clonotype was observed at least ten times. DNA of the CDR3: TGCGCCAGCAGCCCCGGACAGGGGGCCATTGCAACTAATGAAAAACTGTTTTTT. It encodes CASSPGQGAIATNEKLFF. V is TRBV5-1 and J is TRBJ1-4; the match to TRBD1 covers 11 bases. The length of the CDR3 is 18 residues. Germline lookup yields CDR1 SGHRS and CDR2 YFSETQ. J was trimmed by 0 bases and V by 4 bases; bases with no gene match: 8.

This chain connects TRBV5-1 to TRBJ1-5, with 7 bases that match TRBD1. Germline CDR1 SGHRS, CDR2 YFSETQ. This CDR3 has 17 residues. The V gene end was trimmed by 2 bases and the J gene end by 4 bases; junction bases not matched to a gene: 12. The CDR3 DNA sequence: TGCGCCAGCAGCTTCCCCCGGTTAAGGGGGCAAAATCAGCCCCAGCATTTT. Amino acid sequence: CASSFPRLRGQNQPQHF.

The chain combines TRBV2 with TRBJ2-1; D gene unclear. Germline CDR1 is SNHLY and CDR2 is FYNNEI. The ends were cut back, 5 bases at V and 8 bases at J, with 7 bases in the middle. The CDR3 runs 11 residues. The CDR3 DNA follows: TGTGCCAGCAGTCCTTCGGATGAGCAGTTCTTC. Translated: CASSPSDEQFF.

The chain recombines TRBV2 with TRBJ1-1; 7 nucleotides align to TRBD1. Germline-derived CDR1 and CDR2 are SNHLY and FYNNEI. The CDR3 is made up of 15 amino acids. J lost 0 bases, V lost 6 bases, and 7 bases had no gene match. CDR3 in amino acids: CASRGTAIMNTEAFF. CDR3 bases: TGTGCCAGCAGAGGGACAGCGATCATGAACACTGAAGCTTTCTTT.

The rearrangement joins TRBV7-9 to TRBJ1-1, with D possibly matching TRBD1 (5 bases). The CDR3 runs to 13 residues. Per germline, CDR1 SEHNR and CDR2 FQNEAQ (reference sequence). Trimming took off 8 bases at V and 5 bases at J, with 15 bases between the two ends. CDR3 residues: CASSLPEGTEAFF. In DNA, the CDR3 is TGTGCCAGCTCACTTCCCGAGGGGACTGAAGCTTTCTTT.

This clonotype was counted at least ten times. V gene TRBV7-6 combines with J gene TRBJ2-1; no reliable D call. Trimming removed 5 bases from V and 8 bases from J, with 10 bases in between. Germline lookup yields CDR1 SGHVS and CDR2 FNYEAQ. This CDR3 is built from 12 residues. The CDR3 DNA is TGTGCCAGCAGCCGATGGATGGATGAGCAGTTCTTC. Translating it yields CASSRWMDEQFF. Filled out from reference TRBV7-6 and TRBJ2-1, the complete variable domain reads GAGVSQSPRYKVTKRGQDVALRCDPISGHVSLYWYRQALGQGPEFLTYFNYEAQQDKSGLPNDRFSAERPEGSISTLTIQRTEQRDSAMYRCASSRWMDEQFFGPGTRLTVL.

This clonotype was observed a few times. The chain combines TRBV7-2 with TRBJ1-4; 9 bases align to TRBD1. The CDR3 spans 14 residues. The junction had 4 bases not matched to a gene; V was cut back by 5 bases and J by 6 bases. CDR1 is SGHTA, CDR2 FQGNSA, per germline. CDR3 nucleotide sequence: TGTGCCAGCAGCCCCTGGACAGGGGATGAAAAACTGTTTTTT. Translated, it gives CASSPWTGDEKLFF.

This clonotype has only a few counts. The genes are TRBV7-6 and TRBJ2-7; the match to TRBD2 covers 8 bases. The J segment lost 5 bases and the V segment lost 5 bases, leaving 5 bases of the junction unmatched. Germline V gene sequence: CDR1 SGHVS, CDR2 FNYEAQ. The CDR3 consists of 13 residues. The DNA of the CDR3 is TGTGCCAGCAGCGTGGGACTAGTCAACGAGCAGTACTTC. As protein: CASSVGLVNEQYF. Based on the CDR3 plus reference TRBV7-6 and TRBJ2-7, the full variable domain is GAGVSQSPRYKVTKRGQDVALRCDPISGHVSLYWYRQALGQGPEFLTYFNYEAQQDKSGLPNDRFSAERPEGSISTLTIQRTEQRDSAMYRCASSVGLVNEQYFGPGTRLTVT.